This T cell receptor beta chain came from a study of T cell responses to AZD1222 COVID-19 vaccine. Germline assignment: CDR1 LNHNV and CDR2 YYDKDF (reference sequence). The length of the CDR3 is 16 residues. Trimming cost V 5 bases and J 1 base, with 14 bases left between them. TCRdb's copy holds only in-frame clones and misses some; the assay was immunoSEQ multiplex PCR. This sample has 150,000 to 200,000 clones, with 85% to 95% found just once. This sequence was found in an adult in good health. This rearrangement joins TRBV15 to TRBJ2-2; D is possibly TRBD2 (6 bases). The sample was peripheral blood, taken on day 0 of AZD1222 vaccination. CDR3 region: CATSPNGGENTGELFF. The CDR3 DNA reads as TGTGCCACCAGCCCCAACGGGGGAGAGAACACCGGGGAGCTGTTTTTT.